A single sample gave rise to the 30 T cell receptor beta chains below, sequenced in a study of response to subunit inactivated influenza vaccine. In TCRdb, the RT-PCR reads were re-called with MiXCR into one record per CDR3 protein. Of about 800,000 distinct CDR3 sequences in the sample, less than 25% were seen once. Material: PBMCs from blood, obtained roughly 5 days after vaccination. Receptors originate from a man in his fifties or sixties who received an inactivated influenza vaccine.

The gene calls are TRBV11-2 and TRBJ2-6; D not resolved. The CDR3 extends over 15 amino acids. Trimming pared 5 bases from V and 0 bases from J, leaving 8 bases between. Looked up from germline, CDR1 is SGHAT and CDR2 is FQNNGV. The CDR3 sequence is CASSPVHSGANVLTF. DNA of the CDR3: TGTGCCAGCAGCCCTGTACACTCTGGGGCCAACGTCCTGACTTTC.

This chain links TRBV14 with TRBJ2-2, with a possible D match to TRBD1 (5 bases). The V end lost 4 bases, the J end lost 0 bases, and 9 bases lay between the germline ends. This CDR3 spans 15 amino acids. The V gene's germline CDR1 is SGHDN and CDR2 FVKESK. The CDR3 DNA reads TGTGCCAGCAGCCGTGTCAGGGCGAACACCGGGGAGCTGTTTTTT. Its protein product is CASSRVRANTGELFF.

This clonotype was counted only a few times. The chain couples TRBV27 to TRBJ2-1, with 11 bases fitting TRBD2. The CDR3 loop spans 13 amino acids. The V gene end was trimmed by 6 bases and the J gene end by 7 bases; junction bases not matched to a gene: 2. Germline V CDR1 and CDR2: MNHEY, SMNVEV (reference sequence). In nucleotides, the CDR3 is TGTGCCAGCAGGGGGACTAGCGGAAATGAGCAGTTCTTC. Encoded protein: CASRGTSGNEQFF.

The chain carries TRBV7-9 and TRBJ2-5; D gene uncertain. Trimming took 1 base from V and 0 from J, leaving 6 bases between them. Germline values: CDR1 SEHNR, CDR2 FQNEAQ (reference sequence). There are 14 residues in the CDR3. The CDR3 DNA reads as TGTGCCAGCAGCTTAGGGCAGGACCAAGAGACCCAGTACTTC. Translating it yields CASSLGQDQETQYF.

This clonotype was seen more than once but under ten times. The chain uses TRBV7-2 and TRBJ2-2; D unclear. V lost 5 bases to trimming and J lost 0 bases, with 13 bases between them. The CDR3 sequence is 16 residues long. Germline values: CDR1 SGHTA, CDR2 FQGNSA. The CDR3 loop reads CASSRVVSTNTGELFF. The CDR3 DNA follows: TGTGCCAGCAGCCGTGTGGTATCCACGAACACCGGGGAGCTGTTTTTT.

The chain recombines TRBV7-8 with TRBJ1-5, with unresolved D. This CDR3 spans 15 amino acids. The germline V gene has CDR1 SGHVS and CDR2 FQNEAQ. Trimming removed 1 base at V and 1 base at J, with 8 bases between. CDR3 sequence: CASSLVTHSNQPQHF. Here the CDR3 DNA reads TGTGCCAGCAGCTTAGTGACGCACAGCAATCAGCCCCAGCATTTT.

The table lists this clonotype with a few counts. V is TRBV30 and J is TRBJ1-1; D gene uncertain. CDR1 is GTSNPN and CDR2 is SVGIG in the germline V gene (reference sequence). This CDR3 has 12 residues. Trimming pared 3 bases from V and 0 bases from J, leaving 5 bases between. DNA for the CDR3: TGTGCCTGGAGGTCGCTGAACACTGAAGCTTTCTTT. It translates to CAWRSLNTEAFF.

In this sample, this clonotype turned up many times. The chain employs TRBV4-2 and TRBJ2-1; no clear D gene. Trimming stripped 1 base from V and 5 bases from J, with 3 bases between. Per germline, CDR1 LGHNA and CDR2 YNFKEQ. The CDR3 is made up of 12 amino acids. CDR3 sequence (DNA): TGTGCCAGCAGCCAAGGGAACAATGAGCAGTTCTTC. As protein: CASSQGNNEQFF.

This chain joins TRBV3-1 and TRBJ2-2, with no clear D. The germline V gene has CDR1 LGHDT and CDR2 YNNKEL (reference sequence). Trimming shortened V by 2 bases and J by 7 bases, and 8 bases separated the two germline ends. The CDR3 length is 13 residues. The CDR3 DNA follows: TGTGCCAGCAGCCAACTTCACGGCGGGGAGCTGTTTTTT. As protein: CASSQLHGGELFF. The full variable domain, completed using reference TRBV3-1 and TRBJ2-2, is DTAVSQTPKYLVTQMGNDKSIKCEQNLGHDTMYWYKQDSKKFLKIMFSYNNKELIINETVPNRFSPKSPDKAHLNLHINSLELGDSAVYFCASSQLHGGELFFGEGSRLTVL.

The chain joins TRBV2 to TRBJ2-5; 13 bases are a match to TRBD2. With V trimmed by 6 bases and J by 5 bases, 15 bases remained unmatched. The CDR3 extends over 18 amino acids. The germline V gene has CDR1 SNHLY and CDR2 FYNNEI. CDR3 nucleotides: TGTGCCAGCAGCCGAGGACTAGCGGGAGTCACCCGGCTGGAGACCCAGTACTTC. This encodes CASSRGLAGVTRLETQYF.

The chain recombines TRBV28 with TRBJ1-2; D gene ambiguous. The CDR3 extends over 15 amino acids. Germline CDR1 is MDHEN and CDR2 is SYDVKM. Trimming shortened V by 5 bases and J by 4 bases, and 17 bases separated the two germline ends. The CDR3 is CASSPIYPHSYGYTF. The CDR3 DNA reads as TGTGCCAGCAGTCCGATATACCCCCACAGCTATGGCTACACCTTC.

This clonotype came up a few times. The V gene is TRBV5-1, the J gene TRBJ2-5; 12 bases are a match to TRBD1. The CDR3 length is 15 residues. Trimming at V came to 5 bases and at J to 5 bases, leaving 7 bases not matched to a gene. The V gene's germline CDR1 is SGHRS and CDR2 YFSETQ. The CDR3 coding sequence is TGCGCCAGCAGAAGGGACAGGGGGCTTTTGGAGACCCAGTACTTC. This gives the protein CASRRDRGLLETQYF.

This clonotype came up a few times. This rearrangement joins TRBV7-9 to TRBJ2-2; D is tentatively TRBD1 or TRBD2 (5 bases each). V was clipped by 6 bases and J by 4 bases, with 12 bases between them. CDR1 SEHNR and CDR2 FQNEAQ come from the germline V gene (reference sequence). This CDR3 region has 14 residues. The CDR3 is CASRDEGPTGELFF. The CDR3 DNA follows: TGTGCCAGCAGGGATGAGGGGCCCACCGGGGAGCTGTTTTTT.

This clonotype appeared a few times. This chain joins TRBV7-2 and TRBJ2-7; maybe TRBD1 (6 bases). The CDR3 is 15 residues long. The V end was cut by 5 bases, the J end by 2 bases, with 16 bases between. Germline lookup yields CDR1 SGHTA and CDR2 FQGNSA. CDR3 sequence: CASSVIPDSAYEQYF. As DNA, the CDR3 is TGTGCCAGCAGCGTAATCCCGGACAGCGCCTACGAGCAGTACTTC.

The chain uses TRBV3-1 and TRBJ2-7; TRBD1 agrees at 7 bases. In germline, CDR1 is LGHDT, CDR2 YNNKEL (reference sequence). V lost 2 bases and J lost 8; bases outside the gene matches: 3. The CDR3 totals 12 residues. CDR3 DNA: TGTGCCAGCAGCCAATCAGGGGGTAAGCAGTACTTC. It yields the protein CASSQSGGKQYF.

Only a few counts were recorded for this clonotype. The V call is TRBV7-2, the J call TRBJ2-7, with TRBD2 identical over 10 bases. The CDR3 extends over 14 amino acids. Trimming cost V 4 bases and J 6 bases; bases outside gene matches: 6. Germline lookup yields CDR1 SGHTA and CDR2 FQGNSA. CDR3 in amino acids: CASSSGLAESEQYF. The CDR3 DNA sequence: TGTGCCAGCAGCTCCGGACTAGCGGAATCCGAGCAGTACTTC.

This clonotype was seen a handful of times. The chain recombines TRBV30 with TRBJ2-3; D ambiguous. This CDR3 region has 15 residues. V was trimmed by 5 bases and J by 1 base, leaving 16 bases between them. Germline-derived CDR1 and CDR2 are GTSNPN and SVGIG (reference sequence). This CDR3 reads CAWSLDGQGTDTQYF. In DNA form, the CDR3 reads TGTGCCTGGTCGTTGGACGGCCAAGGCACAGATACGCAGTATTTT.

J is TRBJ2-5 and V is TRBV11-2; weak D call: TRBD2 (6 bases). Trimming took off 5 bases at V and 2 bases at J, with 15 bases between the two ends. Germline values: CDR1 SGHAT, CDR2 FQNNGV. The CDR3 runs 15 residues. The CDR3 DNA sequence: TGTGCCAGCAGCCCGTGGGAGGATGGTCAAGAGACCCAGTACTTC. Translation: CASSPWEDGQETQYF.

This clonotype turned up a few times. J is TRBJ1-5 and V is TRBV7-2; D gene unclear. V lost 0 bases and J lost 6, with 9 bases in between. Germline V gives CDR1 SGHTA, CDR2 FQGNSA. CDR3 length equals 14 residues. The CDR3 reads CASSLAMGGQPQHF. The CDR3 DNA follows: TGTGCCAGCAGCTTAGCTATGGGAGGTCAGCCCCAGCATTTT.

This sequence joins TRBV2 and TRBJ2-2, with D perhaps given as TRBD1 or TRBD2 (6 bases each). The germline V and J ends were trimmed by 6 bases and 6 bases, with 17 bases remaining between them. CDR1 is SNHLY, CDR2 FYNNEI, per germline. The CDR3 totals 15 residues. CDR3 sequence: CASRSGGSGAGELFF. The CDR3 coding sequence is TGTGCCAGCAGGTCCGGGGGCTCCGGCGCCGGGGAGCTGTTTTTT.

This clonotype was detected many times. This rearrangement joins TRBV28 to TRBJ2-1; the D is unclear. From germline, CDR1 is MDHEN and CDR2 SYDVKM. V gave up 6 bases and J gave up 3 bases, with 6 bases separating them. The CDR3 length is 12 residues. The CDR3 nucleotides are TGTGCCAGCAGCCCGATCTACAATGAGCAGTTCTTC. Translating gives CASSPIYNEQFF.

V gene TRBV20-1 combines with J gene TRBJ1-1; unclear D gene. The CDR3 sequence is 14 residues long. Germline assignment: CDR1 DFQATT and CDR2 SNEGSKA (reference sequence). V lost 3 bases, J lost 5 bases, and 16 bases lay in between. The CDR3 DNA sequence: TGCAGTGCTAGCCGGGTCCCAGCCAGTACTGAAGCTTTCTTT. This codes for CSASRVPASTEAFF.

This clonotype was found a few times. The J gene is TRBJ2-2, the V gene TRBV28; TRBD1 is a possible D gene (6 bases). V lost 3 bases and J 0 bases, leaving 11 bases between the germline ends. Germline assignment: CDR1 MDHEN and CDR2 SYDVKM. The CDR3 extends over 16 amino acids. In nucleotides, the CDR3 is TGTGCCAGCAGTTTGGCAGGGGTGGCGAACACCGGGGAGCTGTTTTTT. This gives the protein CASSLAGVANTGELFF.

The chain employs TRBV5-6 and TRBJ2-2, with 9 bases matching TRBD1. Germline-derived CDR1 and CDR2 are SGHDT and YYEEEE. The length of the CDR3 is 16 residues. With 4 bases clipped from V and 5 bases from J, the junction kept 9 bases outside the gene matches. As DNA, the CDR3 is TGTGCCAGCAGCGTAACCGGGACAGGGCCAACCGGGGAGCTGTTTTTT. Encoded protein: CASSVTGTGPTGELFF.

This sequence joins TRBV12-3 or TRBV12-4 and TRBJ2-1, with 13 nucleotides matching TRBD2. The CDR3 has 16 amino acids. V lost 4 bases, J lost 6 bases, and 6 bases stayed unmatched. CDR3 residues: CASSSTGLAGVNEQFF. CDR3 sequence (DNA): TGTGCCAGCAGTTCCACTGGACTAGCGGGAGTCAATGAGCAGTTCTTC.

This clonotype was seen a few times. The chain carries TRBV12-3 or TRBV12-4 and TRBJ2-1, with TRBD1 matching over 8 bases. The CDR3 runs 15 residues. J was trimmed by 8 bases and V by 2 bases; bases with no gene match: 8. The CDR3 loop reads CASSLRQGATHEQFF. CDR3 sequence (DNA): TGTGCCAGCAGTTTACGGCAGGGGGCTACCCATGAGCAGTTCTTC.

CDR3: CSARVSGHYEQYF. Here the CDR3 DNA reads TGCAGTGCTAGAGTATCTGGGCACTACGAGCAGTACTTC. The V and J genes are TRBV20-1 and TRBJ2-7; D remains ambiguous. V was pared by 1 base and J by 3 bases, with 10 bases between. This CDR3 region has 13 residues. CDR1 is DFQATT and CDR2 is SNEGSKA in the germline V gene (reference sequence).

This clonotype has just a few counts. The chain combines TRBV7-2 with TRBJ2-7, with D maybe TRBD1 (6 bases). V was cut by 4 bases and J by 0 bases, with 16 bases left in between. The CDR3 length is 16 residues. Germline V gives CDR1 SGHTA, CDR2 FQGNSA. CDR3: CASSYTTGSFSYEQYF. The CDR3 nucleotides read TGTGCCAGCAGCTACACGACAGGCTCCTTCTCCTACGAGCAGTACTTC.

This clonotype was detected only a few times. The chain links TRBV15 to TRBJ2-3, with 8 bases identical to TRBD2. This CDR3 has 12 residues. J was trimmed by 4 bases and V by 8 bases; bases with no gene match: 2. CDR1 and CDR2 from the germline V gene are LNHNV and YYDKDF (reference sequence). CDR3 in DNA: TGTGCCACCGGGACTAGGGCAGATACGCAGTATTTT. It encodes CATGTRADTQYF.

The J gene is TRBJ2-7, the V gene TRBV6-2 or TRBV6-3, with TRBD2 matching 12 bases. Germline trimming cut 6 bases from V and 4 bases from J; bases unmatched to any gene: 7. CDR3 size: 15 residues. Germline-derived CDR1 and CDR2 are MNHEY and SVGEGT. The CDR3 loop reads CASREGTSGYYEQYF. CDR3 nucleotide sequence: TGTGCCAGCAGGGAGGGGACTAGCGGGTATTACGAGCAGTACTTC.